The 8 T cell receptor beta chains in this list originate from one sample, sequenced in a study of control samples from healthy donors and cancer patients. Some clones are missing from TCRdb's copy, which holds only in-frame ones; the method was immunoSEQ multiplex PCR. Among 150,000 or so clones listed, 90% to 95% were seen once. Sequences were obtained from blood. These receptors were obtained from a man aged 18 to 35 in good health.

This rearrangement joins TRBV28 to TRBJ2-7; D is ambiguous. This CDR3 spans 14 amino acids. The V gene lost 9 bases and the J gene lost 3 bases, with 18 bases spanning the gap. In germline, CDR1 is MDHEN, CDR2 SYDVKM. The CDR3 bases are TGTGCCAGTCAGACCCCGGACGGATACTACGAGCAGTACTTC. Encoded protein: CASQTPDGYYEQYF.

A single count supports this clone. The rearrangement joins TRBV29-1 to TRBJ1-1; 7 nucleotides align to TRBD1. The J segment lost 8 bases and the V segment lost 7 bases, leaving 13 bases of the junction unmatched. The germline CDR1 and CDR2 sequences are SQVTM and ANQGSEA. The CDR3 contains 13 residues. The CDR3 loop reads CSAGGRGRGEAFF. The DNA of the CDR3 is TGCAGCGCCGGAGGCAGGGGGAGAGGGGAAGCTTTCTTT.

This chain uses TRBV13 with TRBJ2-7, with D unresolved. This CDR3 is 13 amino acids long. The V end was cut by 1 base, the J end by 7 bases, with 11 bases between. CDR1 is PRHDT, CDR2 FYEKMQ, per germline (reference sequence). CDR3 protein: CASSLESSREQYF. CDR3 DNA sequence: TGTGCCAGCAGCTTAGAGTCCTCTCGAGAGCAGTACTTC.

The chain uses TRBV6-5 and TRBJ2-7; D may be TRBD1 (6 bases). V lost 2 bases, J lost 4 bases, and 12 bases lay in between. The CDR3 has 14 amino acids. Germline loops: CDR1 MNHEY, CDR2 SVGAGI. Here the CDR3 reads CASSYGGRGYEQYF. In DNA, the CDR3 is TGTGCCAGCAGTTACGGCGGCAGGGGATACGAGCAGTACTTC.

The chain couples TRBV4-1 to TRBJ1-1; D is uncertain. The CDR3 consists of 14 residues. V was trimmed by 4 bases and J by 0 bases, leaving 9 bases between them. CDR1 and CDR2 (germline): MGHRA, YSYEKL. The CDR3 reads CASSLQVMNTEAFF. The CDR3 DNA reads as TGCGCCAGCAGCCTTCAGGTCATGAACACTGAAGCTTTCTTT.

The chain recombines TRBV19 with TRBJ1-5; a possible D gene is TRBD1 (6 bases). CDR3 length: 17 residues. The germline V and J ends were trimmed by 5 bases and 3 bases, with 20 bases remaining between them. Germline V gives CDR1 LNHDA, CDR2 SQIVND (reference sequence). The CDR3 nucleotides are TGTGCCAGTAGTCACCTTGGGGGACAAGGTTCCAATCAGCCCCAGCATTTT. Its translation: CASSHLGGQGSNQPQHF.

This clone was seen only once. The chain employs TRBV19 and TRBJ1-2, with TRBD1 matching 8 bases. J gave up 3 bases and V 5 bases, and 2 bases lay outside the gene matches. Germline V gene sequence: CDR1 LNHDA, CDR2 SQIVND (reference sequence). The CDR3 contains 13 residues. CDR3 sequence reads: CASSEDRDYGYTF. CDR3 nucleotide sequence: TGTGCCAGTAGTGAGGACAGGGACTATGGCTACACCTTC.

The rearrangement links TRBV28 to TRBJ2-7; D perhaps matches TRBD1 (6 bases). This CDR3 has 15 amino acids. The ends were cut back, 6 bases at V and 1 base at J, with 16 bases in the middle. Germline loops: CDR1 MDHEN, CDR2 SYDVKM. CDR3 nucleotides: TGTGCCAGCAGAACCCGACAGGAGTCTTCCTACGAGCAGTACTTC. It is translated as CASRTRQESSYEQYF.